A single sample gave rise to the 23 T cell receptor beta chains below, sequenced in a study of blood T cell repertoires in COVID-19. Measured with immunoSEQ multiplex PCR; TCRdb has only the in-frame clones, and not every one. The table includes about 300,000 clones, approximately 88% detected once. The specimen was peripheral blood. Receptors were obtained from a human donor with COVID-19, enrolled during active disease. The donor label of this sample is uncertain.

This chain connects TRBV9 to TRBJ2-3; 7 bases fit TRBD2. Germline loops: CDR1 SGDLS, CDR2 YYNGEE. The V and J ends lost 3 bases and 5 bases, in that order; junction bases with no gene match: 3. The length of the CDR3 is 13 residues. The CDR3: CASSALAGDTQYF. In nucleotides, the CDR3 is TGTGCCAGCAGCGCCTTAGCGGGAGATACGCAGTATTTT.

The genes are TRBV7-9 and TRBJ1-2; 8 positions match TRBD1. Germline V lookup: CDR1 SEHNR, CDR2 FQNEAQ (reference sequence). The CDR3 totals 14 residues. The V gene end was trimmed by 6 bases and the J gene end by 9 bases; junction bases not matched to a gene: 12. The CDR3 DNA reads TGTGCCAGCAGTATAAAGCAGGGGGCCCCCAGCTACACCTTC. Protein product: CASSIKQGAPSYTF.

The chain joins TRBV5-1 to TRBJ1-6; D ambiguous. With 3 bases removed from V and 9 bases from J, the gap between germline ends came to 19 bases. The CDR3 sequence is 16 residues long. The germline V gene has CDR1 SGHRS and CDR2 YFSETQ. The CDR3 is CASSSYLTQPGSPLHF. In nucleotides, the CDR3 is TGCGCCAGCAGCTCTTACCTGACTCAACCGGGTTCACCCCTCCACTTT.

The CDR3 DNA is TGCGCCAGCAGCCCTGTGTGGGCTAGCGGAGAGCAGTACTTC. This codes for CASSPVWASGEQYF. This rearrangement joins TRBV5-1 to TRBJ2-7, with 7 positions matching TRBD2. V was pared by 4 bases and J by 7 bases, with 11 bases of the junction left unmatched. This CDR3 comprises 14 residues. Germline CDR1 and CDR2: SGHRS and YFSETQ.

Concerning this clone: The same CDR3 also results from other DNA sequences found in this sample. V and J are TRBV3-1 (or the pseudogene TRBV3-2) and TRBJ2-3; TRBD2 matches at 8 bases. The CDR3 extends over 15 amino acids. Germline-derived CDR1 and CDR2 are LGHDT and YNNKEL (reference sequence). Losses at the gene ends were 3 bases for V and 5 bases for J; bases not matched to a gene: 7. This chain's CDR3 is CASSQVLAGGDTQYF. CDR3 nucleotide sequence: TGTGCCAGCAGCCAGGTGTTGGCGGGAGGAGATACGCAGTATTTT.

This rearrangement joins TRBV11-2 to TRBJ2-7; TRBD2 agrees at 9 bases. The germline V gene has CDR1 SGHAT and CDR2 FQNNGV. This CDR3 has 16 amino acids. V was pared by 0 bases and J by 5 bases, with 8 bases of the junction left unmatched. CDR3 sequence reads: CASSLDPLAGKDEQYF. The CDR3, as DNA: TGTGCCAGCAGCTTAGATCCGCTAGCGGGAAAGGACGAGCAGTACTTC.

The CDR3 nucleotides read TGTGCCAGCAGCTCGCGCGCGGGTTGGGGGGGCACAAACTATGGCTACACCTTC. This sequence encodes CASSSRAGWGGTNYGYTF. This chain links TRBV28 with TRBJ1-2, with D perhaps TRBD1 (6 bases). Per germline, CDR1 MDHEN and CDR2 SYDVKM. The V and J ends lost 6 bases and 2 bases respectively, with 25 bases between them. The CDR3 runs to 18 residues.

The V and J genes are TRBV11-2 and TRBJ2-7; 7 nucleotides line up with TRBD1. The germline CDR1 and CDR2 sequences are SGHAT and FQNNGV. The CDR3 extends over 14 amino acids. V lost 5 bases to trimming and J lost 5 bases; unmatched junction nucleotides: 9. The CDR3 sequence is CASSVRQGVNEQYF. CDR3 in DNA: TGTGCCAGCAGCGTCAGACAGGGTGTTAACGAGCAGTACTTC. The whole variable domain, filled in from reference TRBV11-2 and TRBJ2-7, reads EAGVAQSPRYKIIEKRQSVAFWCNPISGHATLYWYQQILGQGPKLLIQFQNNGVVDDSQLPKDRFSAERLKGVDSTLKIQPAKLEDSAVYLCASSVRQGVNEQYFGPGTRLTVT.

The rearrangement joins TRBV19 to TRBJ2-5; 7 positions agree with TRBD2. The CDR3 has 13 residues. V was pared by 6 bases and J by 4 bases, with 5 bases of the junction left unmatched. The V gene's germline CDR1 is LNHDA and CDR2 SQIVND (reference sequence). This CDR3 is CASRSGIAETQYF. For the CDR3, the DNA is TGTGCCAGTAGGAGCGGGATAGCAGAGACCCAGTACTTC.

The chain employs TRBV11-3 and TRBJ2-5; D is uncertain. The V gene lost 0 bases and the J gene lost 7 bases, with 9 bases spanning the gap. The germline gives CDR1 SGHNT, CDR2 YENEEA. This CDR3 is built from 13 residues. CDR3 DNA: TGTGCCAGCAGCTTAGAGGCTTATGGGACCCAGTACTTC. Translating gives CASSLEAYGTQYF.

The genes are TRBV30 and TRBJ1-3; a possible D gene is TRBD1 (5 bases). Trimming took 4 bases from V and 9 from J, leaving 19 bases between them. CDR3 length: 14 residues. Germline CDR1 reads GTSNPN; CDR2 reads SVGIG (reference sequence). The CDR3 nucleotides are TGTGCCTGGAATATCGCACGTACGGGGGGCACCATATATTTT. Its protein is CAWNIARTGGTIYF. Drawing the rest from reference TRBV30 and TRBJ1-3, the complete variable domain is SQTIHQWPATLVQPVGSPLSLECTVEGTSNPNLYWYRQAAGRGLQLLFYSVGIGQISSEVPQNLSASRPQDRQFILSSKKLLLSDSGFYLCAWNIARTGGTIYFGEGSWLTVV.

The chain uses TRBV28 and TRBJ1-2, with TRBD1 matching over 7 bases. This CDR3 has 14 amino acids. From germline, CDR1 is MDHEN and CDR2 SYDVKM. Germline trimming cut 6 bases from V and 6 bases from J; bases unmatched to any gene: 10. This chain's CDR3 is CASRMGQFSDGYTF. CDR3 bases: TGTGCCAGCAGGATGGGACAGTTCTCAGATGGCTACACCTTC.

This clone appeared a single time. The J gene is TRBJ1-3, the V gene TRBV11-2, with D hard to call. Germline values: CDR1 SGHAT, CDR2 FQNNGV. The germline V and J ends were trimmed by 8 bases and 0 bases, with 11 bases remaining between them. There are 14 residues in the CDR3. CDR3 region: CASSLLNSGNTIYF. The CDR3 DNA reads as TGTGCCAGCTCCCTACTTAACTCTGGAAACACCATATATTTT.

The rearrangement joins TRBV4-3 to TRBJ2-2; TRBD2 aligns across 7 bases. Germline assignment: CDR1 LGHNA and CDR2 YSLEER. J was trimmed by 1 base and V by 0 bases; bases with no gene match: 11. The CDR3 length is 19 residues. Here the CDR3 DNA reads TGCGCCAGCAGCCAAGATTTTTGGGAGGGGAGGGGGAACACCGGGGAGCTGTTTTTT. The encoded protein is CASSQDFWEGRGNTGELFF.

The CDR3: CASSLIGGEGSPLHF. The DNA of the CDR3 is TGTGCCAGCAGTTTAATCGGGGGAGAGGGTTCACCCCTCCACTTT. The genes are TRBV28 and TRBJ1-6, with a weak D call TRBD1 (5 bases). Trimming pared 2 bases from V and 9 bases from J, leaving 14 bases between. In germline, CDR1 is MDHEN, CDR2 SYDVKM. This CDR3 is built from 15 residues.

V usage is TRBV30 and J usage is TRBJ2-3, with D perhaps matching TRBD2 (5 bases). The length of the CDR3 is 14 residues. Germline-derived CDR1 and CDR2 are GTSNPN and SVGIG (reference sequence). The ends were cut back, 1 base at V and 2 bases at J, with 10 bases in the middle. In DNA, the CDR3 is TGTGCCTGGAGTGAGGCGGGCTACACAGATACGCAGTATTTT. Its protein product is CAWSEAGYTDTQYF. Full variable domain (remainder filled in from reference TRBV30 and TRBJ2-3): SQTIHQWPATLVQPVGSPLSLECTVEGTSNPNLYWYRQAAGRGLQLLFYSVGIGQISSEVPQNLSASRPQDRQFILSSKKLLLSDSGFYLCAWSEAGYTDTQYFGPGTRLTVL.

Details on this clone: The junction does not match germline at one end; this may be a read error. The chain combines TRBV7-7 with TRBJ2-2; TRBD2 aligns across 10 bases. The CDR3 length is 18 residues. Germline CDR1 reads SSHAT; CDR2 reads FNYEAQ (reference sequence). CDR3 bases: TGTGCTAGCAGCTTACGGACTAGCGGCCGATGGAACACCGGGGAGCTGTTTTTT. Translation gives CASSLRTSGRWNTGELFF. The variable domain in full, with the rest retrieved from reference TRBV7-7 and TRBJ2-2, is GAGVSQSPRYKVTKRGQDVTLRCDPISSHATLYWYQQALGQGPEFLTYFNYEAQPDKSGLPSDRFSAERPEGSISTLTIQRTEQRDSAMYRCASSLRTSGRWNTGELFFGEGSRLTVL.

CDR3 amino acids: CASSPYGGRQSMGGYTF. CDR3 nucleotides: TGTGCCAGCAGCCCATACGGCGGAAGACAGTCGATGGGAGGCTACACCTTC. The chain carries TRBV5-4 and TRBJ1-2; tentatively, D is TRBD1 (5 bases). CDR3 length: 17 amino acids. V was shortened by 4 bases and J by 8 bases, with 27 bases between the two germline ends. Germline CDR1 reads SGHNT; CDR2 reads YYREEE (reference sequence).

The chain couples TRBV28 to TRBJ2-7; perhaps TRBD2 as D (5 bases). The CDR3 length is 12 residues. Germline V CDR1 and CDR2: MDHEN, SYDVKM. V was cut by 2 bases and J by 5 bases, with 7 bases left in between. The CDR3 DNA reads as TGTGCCAGCAGTTTAAGACTAAACGAGCAGTACTTC. Translation gives CASSLRLNEQYF. Complete variable domain (other parts from reference TRBV28 and TRBJ2-7): DVKVTQSSRYLVKRTGEKVFLECVQDMDHENMFWYRQDPGLGLRLIYFSYDVKMKEKGDIPEGYSVSREKKERFSLILESASTNQTSMYLCASSLRLNEQYFGPGTRLTVT.

The rearrangement uses TRBV7-2 and TRBJ2-1, with D possibly TRBD2 on 6 matching bases. This CDR3 has 16 residues. Trimming shortened V by 6 bases and J by 8 bases, and 23 bases separated the two germline ends. Germline V gene data show CDR1 as SGHTA and CDR2 as FQGNSA. The DNA of the CDR3 is TGTGCCAGCAGTCCACCTCGGGACTCCACTTGGGATGAGCAGTTCTTC. Protein product: CASSPPRDSTWDEQFF.

The V call is TRBV6-5, the J call TRBJ2-1, with D possibly TRBD1 on 5 matching bases. V was clipped by 5 bases and J by 0 bases, with 11 bases between them. The CDR3 is made up of 15 amino acids. In germline, CDR1 is MNHEY, CDR2 SVGAGI. The chain's CDR3 is CASSLWGSSYNEQFF. DNA of the CDR3: TGTGCCAGCAGTCTGTGGGGCAGCTCCTACAATGAGCAGTTCTTC.

The chain links TRBV4-1 to TRBJ1-3; D possibly corresponds to TRBD1 (5 bases). V was pared by 1 base and J by 0 bases, with 13 bases between. The CDR3 runs to 17 residues. Germline V lookup: CDR1 MGHRA, CDR2 YSYEKL. This chain's CDR3 is CASSQVLGTASGNTIYF. The CDR3 coding sequence is TGCGCCAGCAGCCAAGTTTTGGGGACTGCCTCTGGAAACACCATATATTTT.

The rearrangement joins TRBV19 to TRBJ1-1, with D possibly TRBD1 on 5 matching bases. V dropped 6 bases and J dropped 6 bases, with 17 bases sitting between them. The CDR3 contains 14 residues. Germline values: CDR1 LNHDA, CDR2 SQIVND (reference sequence). CDR3 sequence: CASRVVGQGAEAFF. The CDR3 nucleotides are TGTGCCAGTAGGGTAGTAGGGCAGGGCGCTGAAGCTTTCTTT.